This is a list of T cell receptor beta chains from one sample in a study of T cell changes during pregnancy in multiple sclerosis. Assay used: immunoSEQ multiplex PCR; TCRdb lists only in-frame clones, some missing. The sample lists some 70,000 clones, around nine tenths occurring once. This specimen was peripheral blood, taken in the second trimester of pregnancy. Receptors originate from a female donor in good health, enrolled as a control in a pregnancy study. Both conserved end residues are part of each CDR3. A D gene is named only where the DNA matches it firmly. Clone size is not always given. Where it is, it says once, few, many or a class for expanded clones.

d_call: -
j_call: TRBJ1-2
v_call: TRBV5-6
clone_size: -
cdr3_nt: TGTGCCAGCAGCCCAACGGGATTCTATGGCTACACCTTC
cdr3_aa: CASSPTGFYGYTF

d_call: -
j_call: TRBJ2-1
v_call: TRBV29-1
clone_size: -
cdr3_nt: TGCAGCGGGATTAGGGGGAATGAGCAGTTCTTC
cdr3_aa: CSGIRGNEQFF

d_call: TRBD2
j_call: TRBJ2-1
v_call: TRBV5-1
clone_size: few
cdr3_nt: TGCGCCAGCAGCCCCTGGACTAGCGGGGGTGAGCAGTTCTTC
cdr3_aa: CASSPWTSGGEQFF

d_call: -
j_call: TRBJ2-3
v_call: TRBV20-1
clone_size: -
cdr3_nt: TGCAGTGCCCCTGGGGCTAATACGCAGTATTTT
cdr3_aa: CSAPGANTQYF

d_call: -
j_call: TRBJ1-1
v_call: TRBV7-9
clone_size: -
cdr3_nt: TGTGCCAGCAGCTTAGCAGGGGGTGAAGCTTTCTTT
cdr3_aa: CASSLAGGEAFF

d_call: -
j_call: TRBJ2-7
v_call: TRBV15
clone_size: -
cdr3_nt: TGTGCCACCAGCAGAGATCAACAGGCGCGTTACGAGCAGTACTTC
cdr3_aa: CATSRDQQARYEQYF

d_call: -
j_call: TRBJ1-2
v_call: TRBV9
clone_size: -
cdr3_nt: TGTGCCAGCAGCGCCGCTCCAGGGGTGAGCTATGGCTACACCTTC
cdr3_aa: CASSAAPGVSYGYTF

d_call: -
j_call: TRBJ1-3
v_call: TRBV27
clone_size: -
cdr3_nt: TGTGCCAGCAGTAGGGGGGGGGCGGCACCTGGAAACACCATATATTTT
cdr3_aa: CASSRGGAAPGNTIYF

d_call: TRBD2
j_call: TRBJ2-6
v_call: TRBV11-2
clone_size: -
cdr3_nt: TGTGCCAGCAGCTTAGCGGAACAGGGACTAGGGGTCAACGTCCTGACTTTC
cdr3_aa: CASSLAEQGLGVNVLTF

d_call: -
j_call: TRBJ2-7
v_call: TRBV11-1
clone_size: -
cdr3_nt: TGTGCCAGCAGCTTTCAAGGGGCGTACGAGCAGTACTTC
cdr3_aa: CASSFQGAYEQYF

d_call: TRBD2
j_call: TRBJ2-7
v_call: TRBV6-5
clone_size: -
cdr3_nt: TGTGCCAGCAGTTATGCGGGAGAAAACGAGCAGTACTTC
cdr3_aa: CASSYAGENEQYF

d_call: TRBD2
j_call: TRBJ2-5
v_call: TRBV7-8
clone_size: -
cdr3_nt: TGTGCCAGCAGCCCGCATAGCGGGGGGGCCCGAGAGACCCAGTACTTC
cdr3_aa: CASSPHSGGARETQYF

d_call: TRBD1
j_call: TRBJ2-7
v_call: TRBV4-3
clone_size: -
cdr3_nt: TGCGCCAGCAGCCAAGATGCGGCACGACAGGGTATCGAGCAGTACTTC
cdr3_aa: CASSQDAARQGIEQYF

d_call: -
j_call: TRBJ2-2
v_call: TRBV19
clone_size: -
cdr3_nt: TGTGCCAGTAGTATTGAGGGGGCGAACACCGGGGAGCTGTTTTTT
cdr3_aa: CASSIEGANTGELFF

d_call: -
j_call: TRBJ2-5
v_call: TRBV4-1
clone_size: -
cdr3_nt: TGCGCCAGCAGCCAAGAAAAGGACACTACCCAAGAGACCCAGTACTTC
cdr3_aa: CASSQEKDTTQETQYF

d_call: TRBD1
j_call: TRBJ1-1
v_call: TRBV7-8
clone_size: -
cdr3_nt: TGTGCCAGCAGCTTGAGGGACAGGGCGATTGAAGCTTTCTTT
cdr3_aa: CASSLRDRAIEAFF

d_call: -
j_call: TRBJ1-1
v_call: TRBV6-1
clone_size: -
cdr3_nt: TGTGCCAGCAGGCAGACCTTACCGCGGGATGAAGCTTTCTTT
cdr3_aa: CASRQTLPRDEAFF

d_call: -
j_call: TRBJ1-1
v_call: TRBV5-5
clone_size: once
cdr3_nt: TGTGCCAGCAGCTTTGGCGACAGAATAAGGACTGAAGCTTTCTTT
cdr3_aa: CASSFGDRIRTEAFF

d_call: TRBD1
j_call: TRBJ1-6
v_call: TRBV27
clone_size: -
cdr3_nt: TGTGCCAGCAGTCCCCGACAGGGGCTAGATTCACCCCTCCACTTT
cdr3_aa: CASSPRQGLDSPLHF

d_call: TRBD1
j_call: TRBJ2-5
v_call: TRBV4-1
clone_size: -
cdr3_nt: TGCGCCAGCAGCCAGAGGGGGCCCGGGGAGACCCAGTACTTC
cdr3_aa: CASSQRGPGETQYF

d_call: -
j_call: TRBJ1-6
v_call: TRBV7-9
clone_size: -
cdr3_nt: TGTGCCAGCAGCCAAAACCGCCCATACGGCCGGGTTAATTCACCCCTCCACTTT
cdr3_aa: CASSQNRPYGRVNSPLHF

d_call: TRBD1
j_call: TRBJ2-2
v_call: TRBV15
clone_size: -
cdr3_nt: TGTGCCACGTACCGGGGACCTGGACAGGCGAACACCGGGGAGCTGTTTTTT
cdr3_aa: CATYRGPGQANTGELFF

d_call: -
j_call: TRBJ1-1
v_call: TRBV7-9
clone_size: few
cdr3_nt: TGTGCCAGCAGCCGCTTTGAGGGGACAGAAGCTTTCTTT
cdr3_aa: CASSRFEGTEAFF

d_call: -
j_call: TRBJ2-7
v_call: TRBV5-1
clone_size: -
cdr3_nt: TGCGCCAGCAGCCGTAACAACTACGAGCAGTACTTC
cdr3_aa: CASSRNNYEQYF

d_call: -
j_call: TRBJ1-6
v_call: TRBV9
clone_size: -
cdr3_nt: TGTGCCAGCAGCGTAGTAGCGGGTTCTAATTCACCCCTCCACTTT
cdr3_aa: CASSVVAGSNSPLHF